The clone carrying this TCR beta chain was detected only a few times. These data are taken from a study of cytomegalovirus exposure and HLA in healthy donors. 13 Jbeta primers and 60 Vbeta primers were used for the PCR. Only in-frame clones appear in the TCRdb table, and some are missing; sequencing was by immunoSEQ multiplex PCR. The data show fewer than 300,000 clones, 80% seen once. This CDR3 comprises 13 residues. The germline CDR1 and CDR2 sequences are MDHEN and SYDVKM. V was trimmed by 4 bases and J by 3 bases, leaving 9 bases between them. The sequencing input was PBMCs. The source is a girl aged 2-10 years in good health and CMV-seronegative. This chain links TRBV28 with TRBJ1-1, with D unclear. The CDR3 bases are TGTGCCAGCAGTTGGGGAGGGTACACTGAAGCTTTCTTT. Its translation is CASSWGGYTEAFF.